These T cell receptor beta chains were read from a single sample in a study of shared clonotypes between healthy human individuals. Data came from immunoSEQ multiplex PCR; TCRdb stores just in-frame clones and leaves some out. In the table there are around 700,000 clones, about 90% of which are singletons. Input material: naive CD8+ T cells sorted from blood. The receptors originated from a man aged 25-45 years in good health. CDR3s include the opening cysteine and the closing phenylalanine or tryptophan. Fields, in order: J gene, D gene, clone size, V gene, CDR3 protein, CDR3 DNA. The D gene is left open where the match is weak. Size is omitted from some rows. Given values are once, few, many or a class for expanded clones.

TRBJ2-4	NA	NA	TRBV7-8	CASSLARAGTTGNIQYF	TGTGCCAGCAGCTTAGCCCGGGCAGGGACAACTGGAAACATTCAGTACTTC
TRBJ1-3	NA	NA	TRBV28	CASISSADSGNTIYF	TGTGCCAGCATTTCCTCCGCTGACTCTGGAAACACCATATATTTT
TRBJ1-2	NA	NA	TRBV30	CAWNVLGARYTF	TGTGCCTGGAATGTACTTGGGGCGCGCTACACCTTC
TRBJ2-5	NA	NA	TRBV9	CASSVGVAGAGETQYF	TGTGCCAGCAGCGTAGGGGTCGCGGGGGCAGGAGAGACCCAGTACTTC
TRBJ2-7	NA	NA	TRBV11-2	CASSTGTYEQYF	TGTGCCAGCAGCACCGGAACTTACGAGCAGTACTTC
TRBJ2-1	TRBD1	NA	TRBV9	CASGTGQGKNEQFF	TGTGCCAGCGGTACGGGACAGGGGAAGAATGAGCAGTTCTTC
TRBJ2-5	NA	NA	TRBV13	CASSFLNEGRDKETQYF	TGTGCCAGCAGCTTTTTAAACGAGGGCAGAGACAAAGAGACCCAGTACTTC
TRBJ2-7	NA	once	TRBV4-3	CASSQDSRGKGEQYF	TGCGCCAGCAGCCAAGATTCAAGGGGGAAAGGCGAGCAGTACTTC
TRBJ1-2	NA	NA	TRBV4-3	CASSQDLRGQGYGYTF	TGCGCCAGCAGCCAAGATCTAAGGGGACAAGGCTATGGCTACACCTTC
TRBJ2-1	TRBD2	NA	TRBV27	CASSLLAGGSYNEQFF	TGTGCCAGCAGTTTGCTAGCGGGAGGTTCCTACAATGAGCAGTTCTTC
TRBJ1-3	NA	NA	TRBV7-9	CASNAGPGLGNTIYF	TGTGCCAGCAACGCTGGTCCGGGGCTAGGAAACACCATATATTTT
TRBJ2-1	TRBD2	NA	TRBV5-1	CASSYGTSGTGEQFF	TGCGCCAGCAGCTACGGGACTAGCGGGACAGGTGAGCAGTTCTTC
TRBJ2-7	TRBD1	NA	TRBV7-9	CASSPGQGTYEQYF	TGTGCCAGCAGCCCCGGACAGGGGACCTACGAGCAGTACTTC
TRBJ2-1	TRBD2	NA	TRBV7-6	CASSLEGPSGGYNEQFF	TGTGCCAGCAGCTTAGAGGGGCCTAGCGGGGGCTACAATGAGCAGTTCTTC
TRBJ2-1	TRBD2	many	TRBV7-9	CASKSGLAGPYNEQFF	TGTGCCAGCAAGTCTGGACTAGCGGGGCCTTACAATGAGCAGTTCTTC
TRBJ2-5	TRBD1	NA	TRBV2	CATLDRAQETQYF	TGTGCCACCCTGGACAGGGCCCAAGAGACCCAGTACTTC
TRBJ2-5	NA	NA	TRBV7-6	CASTPQWGQETQYF	TGTGCCAGCACCCCCCAATGGGGTCAAGAGACCCAGTACTTC
TRBJ1-3	NA	NA	TRBV15	CATSHSSSGNTIYF	TGTGCCACCAGCCACAGTTCCTCTGGAAACACCATATATTTT
TRBJ2-1	TRBD2	NA	TRBV14	CASSQDSGTLRHEQFF	TGTGCCAGCAGCCAAGATAGCGGGACCCTCCGTCATGAGCAGTTCTTC
TRBJ1-2	NA	NA	TRBV15	CATSRDPLTLGDHGYTF	TGTGCCACCAGCAGAGATCCCCTAACATTAGGGGATCATGGCTACACCTTC
TRBJ1-2	NA	NA	TRBV5-4	CASSSEEWGRLGYTF	TGTGCCAGCAGCAGCGAGGAATGGGGCCGTCTGGGCTACACCTTC
TRBJ2-7	NA	NA	TRBV7-3	CASSLAQRQMRKLYEQYF	TGTGCCAGCAGCTTAGCCCAGCGTCAGATGCGGAAACTCTACGAGCAGTACTTC
TRBJ2-7	NA	NA	TRBV7-9	CASSRTKDEQYF	TGTGCCAGCAGCCGGACGAAAGACGAGCAGTACTTC
TRBJ2-5	TRBD1	NA	TRBV6-5	CASGVDRVDRETQYF	TGTGCCAGCGGCGTCGACAGGGTGGATCGGGAGACCCAGTACTTC
TRBJ2-7	TRBD2	NA	TRBV7-9	CASSLAGGHEQYF	TGTGCCAGCTCCCTAGCGGGAGGCCACGAGCAGTACTTC
TRBJ1-2	NA	NA	TRBV6-5	CASSYSRGINYGYTF	TGTGCCAGCAGTTACTCACGAGGGATCAACTATGGCTACACCTTC